The present T cell receptor beta chain was sequenced within a study of CD8 T cells in ankylosing spondylitis. TCRdb used MiXCR to reprocess the 5' RACE reads, holding one entry per CDR3 protein. The sample has over 450,000 distinct CDR3 sequences, roughly an eighth seen once. Notes on this clonotype: The target antigen is unknown.

Study-wide results and limits: A TCR beta motif of 7 to 9 highly homologous variants seemed to mark ankylosing spondylitis blood.

The CDR3 extends over 15 amino acids. The J segment lost 7 bases and the V segment lost 0 bases, leaving 7 bases of the junction unmatched. In germline, CDR1 is SGHRS, CDR2 YFSETQ. The sample consisted of blood, either unsorted or a sorted T cell fraction (not recorded which). This clonotype was sampled from a male donor with ankylosing spondylitis. The chain couples TRBV5-1 to TRBJ2-1, with 7 bases matching TRBD1. In DNA, the CDR3 is TGCGCCAGCAGCTTGGGGCGACAGGGAAATAATGAGCAGTTCTTC. This codes for CASSLGRQGNNEQFF.